Shown below are 7 T cell receptor beta chains from a single sample sequenced in a study of metastatic and nonmetastatic thyroid tumors. TCRdb re-clonotyped the PCR reads via MiXCR. Of around 12,000 clones listed, 25% to 35% are singletons. Before thyroid surgery, none of the patients had received any treatment. Sequences were obtained from tumor tissue. The receptors were gathered from a female donor with papillary thyroid cancer or a benign thyroid nodule (not recorded which). Some clones in this sample may be carry-over from other donors' samples.

CDR3 nucleotides: TGTGCCAGCAGCTTTTACCCAGGGAAAGACACCGGGGAGCTGTTTTTT. Translation gives CASSFYPGKDTGELFF. This chain uses TRBV5-6 with TRBJ2-2; D perhaps matches TRBD1 (5 bases). The CDR3 loop spans 16 amino acids. Germline CDR1 SGHDT, CDR2 YYEEEE. V was clipped by 2 bases and J by 3 bases, with 14 bases between them.

CDR3 sequence reads: CASSAVGGPTDTQYF. The CDR3 bases are TGTGCCAGCAGCGCCGTAGGGGGCCCCACAGATACGCAGTATTTT. V and J are TRBV9 and TRBJ2-3; 7 bases fit TRBD1. CDR1 SGDLS and CDR2 YYNGEE come from the germline V gene. J gave up 2 bases and V 3 bases, and 6 bases lay outside the gene matches. CDR3 size: 15 residues.

This chain connects TRBV7-9 to TRBJ2-1, with 10 nucleotides matching TRBD2. The CDR3 has 13 residues. Germline-derived CDR1 and CDR2 are SEHNR and FQNEAQ (reference sequence). J was trimmed by 12 bases and V by 5 bases; bases with no gene match: 7. In DNA form, the CDR3 reads TGTGCCAGCAGCCCTGAGCGGGAGGGGCCGCAGTTCTTC. Protein product: CASSPEREGPQFF.

The rearrangement uses TRBV2 and TRBJ2-5, with D possibly matching TRBD1 (5 bases). The CDR3 runs 14 residues. V lost 2 bases and J 1 base, leaving 8 bases between the germline ends. The germline V gene has CDR1 SNHLY and CDR2 FYNNEI. This CDR3 is CASSERTLQETQYF. As DNA, the CDR3 is TGTGCCAGCAGTGAAAGGACACTCCAAGAGACCCAGTACTTC.

The chain couples TRBV11-2 to TRBJ2-2, with 8 positions matching TRBD2. The CDR3 sequence is 16 residues long. Germline CDR1 and CDR2: SGHAT and FQNNGV. The junction had 12 bases not matched to a gene; V was cut back by 8 bases and J by 4 bases. The CDR3 loop reads CASRAGALLLTGELFF. DNA of the CDR3: TGTGCCAGCCGAGCGGGGGCGCTCCTCCTCACCGGGGAGCTGTTTTTT.

This clone was detected a few times. The chain couples TRBV19 to TRBJ1-1, with 8 bases identical to TRBD1. The CDR3 contains 14 residues. Trimming cost V 2 bases and J 4 bases; bases outside gene matches: 3. Germline V gene data show CDR1 as LNHDA and CDR2 as SQIVND (reference sequence). The CDR3 is CASSIQGARTEAFF. In DNA form, the CDR3 reads TGTGCCAGTAGTATACAGGGGGCCCGCACTGAAGCTTTCTTT.

The chain joins TRBV5-1 to TRBJ2-7; D might be TRBD1 (6 bases). The CDR3 totals 17 residues. V was clipped by 1 base and J by 3 bases, with 20 bases between them. Germline lookup yields CDR1 SGHRS and CDR2 YFSETQ. The CDR3, as DNA: TGCGCCAGCAGCTTGAAGGGTGGAAGGGGGTCCAGCTACGAGCAGTACTTC. This translates into CASSLKGGRGSSYEQYF.